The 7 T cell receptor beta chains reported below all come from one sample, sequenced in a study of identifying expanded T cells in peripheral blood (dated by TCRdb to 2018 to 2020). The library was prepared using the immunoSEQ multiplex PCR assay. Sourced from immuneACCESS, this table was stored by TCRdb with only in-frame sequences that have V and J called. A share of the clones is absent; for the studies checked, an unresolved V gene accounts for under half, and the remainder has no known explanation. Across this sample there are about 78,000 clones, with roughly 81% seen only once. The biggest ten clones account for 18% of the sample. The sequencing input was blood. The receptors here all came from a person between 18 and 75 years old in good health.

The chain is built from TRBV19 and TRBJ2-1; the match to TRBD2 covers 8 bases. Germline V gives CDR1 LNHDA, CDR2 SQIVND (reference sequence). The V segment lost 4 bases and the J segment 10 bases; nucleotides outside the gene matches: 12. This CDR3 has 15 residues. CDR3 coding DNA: TGTGCCAGTAGTACCCTCGGGAGGGCGGAGATGGAGCAGTTCTTC. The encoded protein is CASSTLGRAEMEQFF.

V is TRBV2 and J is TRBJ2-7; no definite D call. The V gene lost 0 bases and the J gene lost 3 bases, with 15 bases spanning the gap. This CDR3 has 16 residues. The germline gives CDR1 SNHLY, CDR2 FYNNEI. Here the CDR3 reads CASSEAINTAVYEQYF. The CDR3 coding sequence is TGTGCCAGCAGTGAAGCAATCAACACCGCAGTCTACGAGCAGTACTTC.

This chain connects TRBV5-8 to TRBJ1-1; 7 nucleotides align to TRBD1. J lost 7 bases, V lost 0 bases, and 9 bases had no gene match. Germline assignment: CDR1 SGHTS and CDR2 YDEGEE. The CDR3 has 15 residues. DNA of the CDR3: TGTGCCAGCAGCTTGGGGGGGGATGGACAGGTTGAAGCTTTCTTT. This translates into CASSLGGDGQVEAFF.

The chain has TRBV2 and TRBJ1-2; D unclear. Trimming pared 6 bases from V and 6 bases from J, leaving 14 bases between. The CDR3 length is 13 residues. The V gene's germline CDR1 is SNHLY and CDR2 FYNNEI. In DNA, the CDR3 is TGTGCCAGCAGGGAGGGAATTTCGAATGGCTACACCTTC. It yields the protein CASREGISNGYTF.

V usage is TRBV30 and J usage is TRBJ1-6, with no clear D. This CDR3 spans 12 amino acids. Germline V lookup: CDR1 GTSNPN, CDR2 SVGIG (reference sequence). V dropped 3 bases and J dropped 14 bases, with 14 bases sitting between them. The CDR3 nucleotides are TGTGCCTGGAGAAGGATGGCCTCGGCCCTCCACTTT. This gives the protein CAWRRMASALHF.

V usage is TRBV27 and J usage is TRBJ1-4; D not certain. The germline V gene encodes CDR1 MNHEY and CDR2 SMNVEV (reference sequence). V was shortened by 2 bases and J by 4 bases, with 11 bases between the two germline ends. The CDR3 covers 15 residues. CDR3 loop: CASSLRPGGNEKLFF. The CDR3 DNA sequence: TGTGCCAGCAGTTTACGGCCAGGAGGTAATGAAAAACTGTTTTTT.

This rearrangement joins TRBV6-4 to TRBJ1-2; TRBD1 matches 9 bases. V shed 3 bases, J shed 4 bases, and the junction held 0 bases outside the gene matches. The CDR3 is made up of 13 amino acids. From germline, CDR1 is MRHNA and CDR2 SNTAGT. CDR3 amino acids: CASSETGGYGYTF. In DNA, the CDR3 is TGTGCCAGCAGTGAGACAGGGGGCTATGGCTACACCTTC.